These 22 T cell receptor beta chains originate from one sample sequenced in a study of T cells in Graves' hyperthyroidism and ophthalmopathy. Researchers amplified the TCR beta CDR3 regions from RNA transcripts. The TCR CDR3 first-round RT-PCR relied on the HTBI primer set. TCRdb re-derived calls from the multiplex PCR reads in MiXCR, one entry per CDR3 protein. Seen here are more than 450,000 distinct CDR3 sequences, just under 20% observed once, and the top ten hold roughly 50%. Sequencing was performed on blood. Receptors originate from a man between 40 and 49 years old with Graves' ophthalmopathy.

This clonotype was counted many times. The genes are TRBV7-9 and TRBJ1-1; no clear D. V was trimmed by 6 bases and J by 1 base, leaving 12 bases between them. The CDR3 runs to 14 residues. The germline CDR1 and CDR2 sequences are SEHNR and FQNEAQ (reference sequence). For the CDR3, the DNA is TGTGCCAGCAGTCGTGGTCACGCGAACACTGAAGCTTTCTTT. Protein: CASSRGHANTEAFF.

This chain links TRBV5-4 with TRBJ1-1, with a possible D match to TRBD1 (5 bases). CDR1 SGHNT and CDR2 YYREEE come from the germline V gene (reference sequence). The CDR3 consists of 14 residues. V gave up 4 bases and J gave up 3 bases, with 13 bases separating them. As DNA, the CDR3 is TGTGCCAGCAGCCAACCGGGGCTGGACACTGAAGCTTTCTTT. Translation: CASSQPGLDTEAFF.

This clonotype came up a few times. This chain joins TRBV6-4 and TRBJ1-1, with D perhaps matching TRBD1 (5 bases). The V and J ends lost 6 bases and 1 base respectively, with 12 bases between them. This CDR3 is built from 14 residues. Germline CDR1 and CDR2: MRHNA and SNTAGT. CDR3 DNA: TGTGCCAGCAGGAGTCCGGGGCCGAACACTGAAGCTTTCTTT. Translation: CASRSPGPNTEAFF.

This clonotype occurred a few times. The chain couples TRBV12-3 or TRBV12-4 to TRBJ2-3; unclear D gene. This CDR3 comprises 15 residues. Trimming took 1 base from V and 6 from J, leaving 14 bases between them. CDR3 bases: TGTGCCAGCAGTTTAGGAGGTTGGGCTTCGGATACGCAGTATTTT. Its translation: CASSLGGWASDTQYF.

Ten or more counts support this clonotype. The V and J genes are TRBV5-1 and TRBJ1-1; 8 nucleotides line up with TRBD1. Germline V CDR1 and CDR2: SGHRS, YFSETQ. The V segment lost 3 bases and the J segment 6 bases; nucleotides outside the gene matches: 7. The CDR3 covers 14 residues. The CDR3: CASSSQGAGAEAFF. In DNA, the CDR3 is TGCGCCAGCAGCTCTCAGGGGGCAGGAGCTGAAGCTTTCTTT.

The chain couples TRBV2 to TRBJ1-2; weak D call: TRBD1 (5 bases). This CDR3 spans 14 amino acids. V lost 7 bases and J 2 bases, leaving 14 bases between the germline ends. The germline gives CDR1 SNHLY, CDR2 FYNNEI. This CDR3 reads CASTSRGSNYGYTF. The CDR3 nucleotides read TGTGCCAGCACCTCAAGGGGCTCAAACTATGGCTACACCTTC.

This clonotype has only a few counts. This chain joins TRBV20-1 and TRBJ2-5; D remains ambiguous. The V and J ends lost 5 bases and 4 bases respectively, with 14 bases between them. The CDR3 is 13 residues long. CDR1 and CDR2 from the germline V gene are DFQATT and SNEGSKA (reference sequence). CDR3 nucleotide sequence: TGCAGTGCTGTGTCGGGCCGGCGAGAGACCCAGTACTTC. It yields the protein CSAVSGRRETQYF.

This clonotype was counted only a few times. V is TRBV10-3 and J is TRBJ2-3; 8 nucleotides agree with TRBD2. The CDR3 sequence is 15 residues long. Germline V gene data show CDR1 as ENHRY and CDR2 as SYGVKD. The ends lost 6 bases at V and 4 bases at J; junction bases unmatched: 9. CDR3 residues: CAISLSAGGPDTQYF. Written as DNA, the CDR3 is TGTGCCATCAGCTTATCCGCGGGAGGACCAGATACGCAGTATTTT.

A few counts support this clonotype. The chain is built from TRBV9 and TRBJ1-5; TRBD1 matches at 9 bases. The junction had 7 bases not matched to a gene; V was cut back by 4 bases and J by 8 bases. The V gene's germline CDR1 is SGDLS and CDR2 YYNGEE. This CDR3 region has 14 residues. The CDR3 DNA sequence: TGTGCCAGCAGCCCCCGACAGGGGGATGAGCCCCAGCATTTT. It encodes CASSPRQGDEPQHF.

The chain employs TRBV6-1 and TRBJ2-7, with 9 bases aligning to TRBD1. Trimming cost V 8 bases and J 0 bases; bases outside gene matches: 8. Germline CDR1 and CDR2: MNHNS and SASEGT. The CDR3 spans 15 residues. The CDR3 is CASPKGTGSSYEQYF. The CDR3 DNA reads TGTGCCAGCCCCAAAGGGACAGGGAGCTCCTACGAGCAGTACTTC.

The chain is built from TRBV30 and TRBJ2-2; TRBD1 agrees at 8 bases. In germline, CDR1 is GTSNPN, CDR2 SVGIG (reference sequence). V was clipped by 2 bases and J by 6 bases; unmatched bases: 5. The CDR3 loop spans 14 amino acids. DNA for the CDR3: TGTGCCTGGAGTATAGGACAGGGCCCCGGGGAGCTGTTTTTT. Translating it yields CAWSIGQGPGELFF.

This chain joins TRBV5-1 and TRBJ1-1, with D unresolved. Trimming pared 0 bases from V and 0 bases from J, leaving 9 bases between. The CDR3 consists of 15 residues. Germline assignment: CDR1 SGHRS and CDR2 YFSETQ. The CDR3 coding sequence is TGCGCCAGCAGCTTGGGACCACGGATGAACACTGAAGCTTTCTTT. It yields the protein CASSLGPRMNTEAFF.

This clonotype has at least ten counts. This chain uses TRBV7-3 with TRBJ2-1; D unresolved. The CDR3 consists of 13 residues. The V end was cut by 3 bases, the J end by 3 bases, with 6 bases between. The germline CDR1 and CDR2 sequences are SGHTA and FQGTGA. CDR3 bases: TGTGCCAGCAGCTTTGGCTACTACAATGAGCAGTTCTTC. This sequence encodes CASSFGYYNEQFF. The whole variable domain, filled in from reference TRBV7-3 and TRBJ2-1, reads GAGVSQTPSNKVTEKGKYVELRCDPISGHTALYWYRQSLGQGPEFLIYFQGTGAADDSGLPNDRFFAVRPEGSVSTLKIQRTERGDSAVYLCASSFGYYNEQFFGPGTRLTVL.

There are a few counts of this clonotype. The chain recombines TRBV7-6 with TRBJ1-1; D possibly corresponds to TRBD1 (5 bases). Trimming left V 5 bases short and J 0 bases short, with 19 bases between. The CDR3 is 17 amino acids. The germline gives CDR1 SGHVS, CDR2 FNYEAQ. This CDR3 reads CASSGGVDRRMNTEAFF. CDR3 DNA sequence: TGTGCCAGCAGCGGAGGGGTCGACAGAAGGATGAACACTGAAGCTTTCTTT.

In DNA form, the CDR3 reads TGCAGTGCTAGAGTGCCAGGGCGTACCCTTGTACCCCAGTACTTC. Translating it yields CSARVPGRTLVPQYF. The gene calls are TRBV20-1 and TRBJ2-5, with D possibly TRBD1 on 5 matching bases. Trimming cost V 1 base and J 9 bases, with 21 bases left between them. CDR3 size: 15 residues. The V gene's germline CDR1 is DFQATT and CDR2 SNEGSKA (reference sequence).

This chain joins TRBV7-9 and TRBJ2-5; maybe TRBD2 (5 bases). The CDR3 runs 13 residues. Germline CDR1 is SEHNR and CDR2 is FQNEAQ (reference sequence). Trimming removed 5 bases from V and 7 bases from J, with 14 bases in between. The CDR3 DNA reads TGTGCCAGCAGCGGAGAGGCAGGAGGGACCCAGTACTTC. Translated, it gives CASSGEAGGTQYF.

This chain links TRBV7-6 with TRBJ2-1, with TRBD1 as a possible D gene (6 bases). The germline V gene has CDR1 SGHVS and CDR2 FNYEAQ. The CDR3 loop spans 13 amino acids. Trimming cost V 7 bases and J 6 bases, with 13 bases left between them. The CDR3 reads CASMHRVPNEQFF. DNA of the CDR3: TGTGCCAGCATGCACAGGGTCCCCAATGAGCAGTTCTTC. The full variable domain, rest sourced from reference TRBV7-6 and TRBJ2-1, is GAGVSQSPRYKVTKRGQDVALRCDPISGHVSLYWYRQALGQGPEFLTYFNYEAQQDKSGLPNDRFSAERPEGSISTLTIQRTEQRDSAMYRCASMHRVPNEQFFGPGTRLTVL.

CDR3 sequence: CASSSRQGRKAFF. In nucleotides, the CDR3 is TGTGCCAGCAGCTCAAGACAGGGTAGAAAAGCTTTCTTT. The chain links TRBV7-6 to TRBJ1-1; the match to TRBD1 covers 7 bases. This CDR3 comprises 13 residues. The germline V gene has CDR1 SGHVS and CDR2 FNYEAQ. The trim removed 4 bases at V and 9 bases at J, leaving 8 bases unmatched.

The table lists this clonotype with many counts. The chain employs TRBV28 and TRBJ1-6, with D perhaps TRBD1 (5 bases). V lost 3 bases and J lost 7, with 13 bases in between. From germline, CDR1 is MDHEN and CDR2 SYDVKM. CDR3 length equals 15 residues. The CDR3 protein is CASSFAGVLNSPLHF. In nucleotides, the CDR3 is TGTGCCAGCAGTTTCGCGGGGGTTTTGAATTCACCCCTCCACTTT. The entire variable domain, with the rest obtained from reference TRBV28 and TRBJ1-6, is as follows: DVKVTQSSRYLVKRTGEKVFLECVQDMDHENMFWYRQDPGLGLRLIYFSYDVKMKEKGDIPEGYSVSREKKERFSLILESASTNQTSMYLCASSFAGVLNSPLHFGNGTRLTVT.

This clonotype was seen a few times. The chain combines TRBV20-1 with TRBJ1-5; 8 nucleotides line up with TRBD1. J gave up 1 base and V 4 bases, and 6 bases lay outside the gene matches. CDR3 length: 15 residues. Germline V gene sequence: CDR1 DFQATT, CDR2 SNEGSKA (reference sequence). The CDR3 region is CSAIDRGWSNQPQHF. CDR3 DNA sequence: TGCAGTGCTATAGACAGGGGTTGGAGCAATCAGCCCCAGCATTTT.

This clonotype was recorded a few times. DNA for the CDR3: TGTGCCAGCAGAGGAAATGGGGGGCTCAGCAATCAGCCCCAGCATTTT. Translation: CASRGNGGLSNQPQHF. The V gene is TRBV28, the J gene TRBJ1-5, with D possibly TRBD1 on 6 matching bases. The CDR3 spans 16 residues. Germline V CDR1 and CDR2: MDHEN, SYDVKM. V was cut by 6 bases and J by 1 base, with 16 bases left in between.

This clonotype was counted a few times. The chain joins TRBV6-2 or TRBV6-3 to TRBJ2-1; TRBD2 might be the D (6 bases). Germline V gives CDR1 MNHEY, CDR2 SVGEGT. The CDR3 is 16 residues long. Deletions cut 7 bases from V and 7 bases from J, with 23 bases between. CDR3 sequence: CASIGESGRLENEQFF. In DNA form, the CDR3 reads TGTGCCAGCATTGGGGAAAGCGGGCGCCTCGAGAATGAGCAGTTCTTC.